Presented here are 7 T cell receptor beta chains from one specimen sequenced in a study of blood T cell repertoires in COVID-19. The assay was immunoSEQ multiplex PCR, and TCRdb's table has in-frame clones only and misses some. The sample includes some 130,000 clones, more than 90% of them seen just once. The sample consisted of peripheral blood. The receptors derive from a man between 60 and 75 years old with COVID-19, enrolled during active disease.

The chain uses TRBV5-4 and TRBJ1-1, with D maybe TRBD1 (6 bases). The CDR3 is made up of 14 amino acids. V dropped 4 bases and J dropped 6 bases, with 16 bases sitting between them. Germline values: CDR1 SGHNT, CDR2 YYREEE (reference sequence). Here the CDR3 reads CASSPGHAVPEAFF. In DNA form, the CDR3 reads TGTGCCAGCAGCCCGGGACACGCTGTGCCTGAAGCTTTCTTT.

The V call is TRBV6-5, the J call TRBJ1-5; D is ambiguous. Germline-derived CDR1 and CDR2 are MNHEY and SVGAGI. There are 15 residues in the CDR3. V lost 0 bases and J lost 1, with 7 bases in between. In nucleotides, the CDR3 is TGTGCCAGCAGTTACTCGAGAGGGAGCAATCAGCCCCAGCATTTT. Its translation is CASSYSRGSNQPQHF.

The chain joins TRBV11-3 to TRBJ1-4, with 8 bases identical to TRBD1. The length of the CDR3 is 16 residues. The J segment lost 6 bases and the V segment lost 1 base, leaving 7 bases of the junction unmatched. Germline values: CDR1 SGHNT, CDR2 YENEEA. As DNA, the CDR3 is TGTGCCAGCAGCTTAGGCGACAGGGGATCTCATGAAAAACTGTTTTTT. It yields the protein CASSLGDRGSHEKLFF.

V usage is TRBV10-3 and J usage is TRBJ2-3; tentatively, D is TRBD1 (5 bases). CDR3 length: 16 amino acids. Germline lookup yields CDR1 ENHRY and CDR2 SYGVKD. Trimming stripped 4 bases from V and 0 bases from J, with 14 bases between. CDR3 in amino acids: CAISVPGPTSTDTQYF. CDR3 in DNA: TGTGCCATCAGTGTCCCAGGGCCAACTAGCACAGATACGCAGTATTTT.

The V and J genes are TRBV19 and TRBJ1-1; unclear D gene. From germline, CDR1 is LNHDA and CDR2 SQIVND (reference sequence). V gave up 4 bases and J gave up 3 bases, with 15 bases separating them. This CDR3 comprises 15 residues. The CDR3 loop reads CASSKARGPDTEAFF. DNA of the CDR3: TGTGCCAGTAGTAAGGCCCGAGGGCCCGACACTGAAGCTTTCTTT.

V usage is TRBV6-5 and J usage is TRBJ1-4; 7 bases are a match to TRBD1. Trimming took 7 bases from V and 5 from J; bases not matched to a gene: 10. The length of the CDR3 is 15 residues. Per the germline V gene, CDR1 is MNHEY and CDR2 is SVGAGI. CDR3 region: CASKGLGRGNEKLFF. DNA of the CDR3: TGTGCCAGCAAAGGGCTGGGCAGGGGGAATGAAAAACTGTTTTTT.

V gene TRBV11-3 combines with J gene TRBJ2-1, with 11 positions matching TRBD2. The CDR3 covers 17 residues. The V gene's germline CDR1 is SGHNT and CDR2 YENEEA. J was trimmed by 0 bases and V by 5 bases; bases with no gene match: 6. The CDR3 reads CASSPTSGSSSYNEQFF. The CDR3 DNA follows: TGTGCCAGCAGCCCCACTAGCGGGAGTAGCTCCTACAATGAGCAGTTCTTC.